Detailed here is one T cell receptor beta chain. Its antigen is still unknown. The input lacks base qualities; no much larger clone sits a single base away. The sample belongs to a study of identical twins (dated by TCRdb to the mid-2010s). Background for the entire study: To test whether fetal clonotypes persist, the study used deep sequencing on TCR alpha and beta repertoires from monozygotic twins, unrelated adults of various ages, and cord blood. Replicate twin experiments were performed at different times using different library preparation protocols to rule out contamination. Points the paper makes about the study in general: Compared with coincidental sharing between unrelated individuals, out-of-frame TCR alpha sequences shared between twins had an excess of sequences with low generation probability. Invariant T cells such as MAIT and iNKT could partly confound zero-insertion analyses, although diverse VJ usage argued against such confounding for most clonotypes. Because the same donors could not be followed over many years, the conclusions depended on cross-sectional statistical analysis. Recombination models systematically underestimated out-of-frame TCR alpha sharing in monozygotic twins but agreed with sharing between unrelated individuals. Fewer insertions were carried by abundant cord blood beta clonotypes; a weaker similar trend was observed in young adult naive repertoires, while no such trend was observed in memory repertoires. Excess twin sharing in beta out-of-frame sequences was weaker because fewer shared sequences lowered the signal-to-noise ratio.

Every donor in the study was a healthy Caucasian. Three unrelated non-twin adults were additionally sequenced: a male aged 18 to 29, a male aged 50 to 59 and a female aged 50 to 59. Miltenyi CD45RO+ enrichment and human naive T-cell isolation kits were used to isolate memory (CD45RO+) and naive T cells from PBMC. Libraries were prepared through 5' RACE. Sequencing instrument: Illumina HiSeq 2000. Template switching added a universal primer binding site, and the final cDNA carried a unique molecular identifier that allowed TCR cDNA molecules to be counted accurately. Specific primers in the conserved constant-segment region were used to synthesize first-strand cDNA for TCR alpha and beta chains. To control for contamination, every cDNA library was double barcoded, receiving both a SMART-Mk sample barcode and Illumina barcodes. TruSeq adapter sequences along with Illumina sample barcodes were introduced in two successive PCR steps. TCR alpha and beta cDNA libraries were sequenced on the Illumina HiSeq platform with custom primers. The published analysis was carried out like this. Unique molecular identifiers were extracted from raw reads with MiGEC, and CDR3 positions were determined with MiXCR. Recombination models were inferred per individual with the repgenHMM and IGoR tools using an EM algorithm. The analysis of shared clonotypes was done with the tcR package in R, with sharing normalized by the product of cloneset sizes. To study raw recombination without the effects of thymic and clonal selection, out-of-frame nonproductive sequences were analyzed. Through fastp at Q25 and MiXCR, TCRdb rebuilt clones from the public reads, retaining in-frame beta chains. Each CDR3 protein appears once, grouped with its most common genes and DNA. The V and J calls come from TCRdb's annotation, not from the publication. The sample profile shows roughly 690,000 distinct CDR3 sequences; roughly 6% of them were found once. 1.5% to 2% of the sample is in the top ten clones.

The CDR3 covers 14 residues, taking in both the cysteine and the phenylalanine. Only the CDR3 DNA stays, 42 bases, in frame from base 1. The junction carries 16 bases between V and J, which are trimmed by 3 bases and 10 bases respectively. For CDR1 and CDR2, the germline V gene lists SGHNT and YENEEA. The rearrangement combines TRBV11-3 with TRBJ2-1, with TRBD2 perhaps the D gene, on 6 matching bases. The TCR was taken from a man between 18 and 29 years old in good health. Specimen: naive T cells sorted from blood. What the cell subset or site label conveys for this sample: cells isolated with a human naive T-cell isolation kit. The CDR3 in this case is CASSFSPGVSEQFF. The nucleotides are TGTGCCAGCAGCTTCTCTCCGGGAGTTTCGGAGCAGTTCTTC.